This is a list of T cell receptor beta chains from one sample in a study of CD8 T cells in ankylosing spondylitis. Each CDR3 protein gets one entry after TCRdb re-called the 5' RACE reads with MiXCR. The top ten hold roughly 1.5% of the sample, which has approximately 45,000 distinct CDR3 sequences, 9.5% to 12% seen once. Material for sequencing was blood, either unsorted or a sorted T cell fraction (not recorded which). These receptors were collected from a male donor with ankylosing spondylitis or in good health (not recorded which). CDR3s include the opening cysteine and the closing phenylalanine or tryptophan. The order of the fields is V gene, J gene, D gene, clone size, CDR3 DNA, CDR3 protein. A D gene is named only where the DNA matches it firmly. Rows give clone size only sometimes, using once, few, many, or a class for an expanded clone.

v_call: TRBV5-1; j_call: TRBJ2-1; d_call: .; clone_size: many; cdr3_nt: TGCGCCAGCAGCTTGGGGGGGCCATACAATGAGCAGTTCTTC; cdr3_aa: CASSLGGPYNEQFF
v_call: TRBV24-1; j_call: TRBJ2-1; d_call: TRBD2; clone_size: many; cdr3_nt: TGTGCCACCAGTGATTTACCAGCGGGGGAGAACAATGAGCAGTTCTTC; cdr3_aa: CATSDLPAGENNEQFF
v_call: TRBV6-2/TRBV6-3; j_call: TRBJ1-1; d_call: TRBD1; clone_size: many; cdr3_nt: TGTGCCAGCAGTCGCGGGACAGGGGTCACTGAAGCTTTCTTT; cdr3_aa: CASSRGTGVTEAFF
v_call: TRBV5-1; j_call: TRBJ1-1; d_call: .; clone_size: many; cdr3_nt: TGCGCCAGCAGCCCGACGGGACCGTATAACACTGAAGCTTTCTTT; cdr3_aa: CASSPTGPYNTEAFF
v_call: TRBV5-1; j_call: TRBJ2-1; d_call: .; clone_size: many; cdr3_nt: TGCGCCAGCAGCAGACTAGAACGCGGGAATGAGCAGTTCTTC; cdr3_aa: CASSRLERGNEQFF
v_call: TRBV5-1; j_call: TRBJ2-2; d_call: .; clone_size: .; cdr3_nt: TGCGCCAGCAGCTTGATGCGGGCGACGAACACCGGGGAGCTGTTTTTT; cdr3_aa: CASSLMRATNTGELFF
v_call: TRBV12-3/TRBV12-4; j_call: TRBJ1-3; d_call: .; clone_size: many; cdr3_nt: TGTGCCAGCACGACCCCCAGGCAGAGCTATGGAAACACCATATATTTT; cdr3_aa: CASTTPRQSYGNTIYF
v_call: TRBV6-4; j_call: TRBJ1-1; d_call: .; clone_size: many; cdr3_nt: TGTGCCAGCAGTGACTCGGCTAAATCCTCCACTGAAGCTTTCTTT; cdr3_aa: CASSDSAKSSTEAFF
v_call: TRBV11-2; j_call: TRBJ1-1; d_call: TRBD1; clone_size: .; cdr3_nt: TGTGCCAGCAGCTTGCAGGGGGCGTTGACTGAAGCTTTCTTT; cdr3_aa: CASSLQGALTEAFF
v_call: TRBV7-9; j_call: TRBJ1-2; d_call: .; clone_size: .; cdr3_nt: TGTGCCAGCAGCCCAACGGGGTCACTGGGCTACACCTTC; cdr3_aa: CASSPTGSLGYTF
v_call: TRBV24-1; j_call: TRBJ2-1; d_call: .; clone_size: many; cdr3_nt: TGTGCCACCAGTGATTTGCCGGGCAATTGGGCGGAGCAGTTCTTC; cdr3_aa: CATSDLPGNWAEQFF
v_call: TRBV7-2; j_call: TRBJ2-5; d_call: .; clone_size: few; cdr3_nt: TGTGCCAGTAGCCGACCTGGGGAGACCCAGTACTTC; cdr3_aa: CASSRPGETQYF
v_call: TRBV20-1; j_call: TRBJ2-1; d_call: .; clone_size: .; cdr3_nt: TGCAGTGCTAGAGATCTGGCGGGGGCCTCCGGTGAGCAGTTCTTC; cdr3_aa: CSARDLAGASGEQFF
v_call: TRBV9; j_call: TRBJ1-1; d_call: .; clone_size: .; cdr3_nt: TGTGCCAGCAGCGAGCGATTGAACACTGAAGCTTTCTTT; cdr3_aa: CASSERLNTEAFF
v_call: TRBV3-1; j_call: TRBJ2-1; d_call: TRBD2; clone_size: many; cdr3_nt: TGTGCCAGCAGCCAACGCACCCTCGCGGGGGGCCCTTACAATGAGCAGTTCTTC; cdr3_aa: CASSQRTLAGGPYNEQFF
v_call: TRBV5-1; j_call: TRBJ1-5; d_call: TRBD1; clone_size: .; cdr3_nt: TGCGCCAGCAGCCCAGGGACAGCTGGAAATCAGCCCCAGCATTTT; cdr3_aa: CASSPGTAGNQPQHF
v_call: TRBV5-1; j_call: TRBJ2-1; d_call: .; clone_size: .; cdr3_nt: TGCGCCAGCAGCTTGGAACGGGGGGCCGGCAATGAGCAGTTCTTC; cdr3_aa: CASSLERGAGNEQFF
v_call: TRBV3-1; j_call: TRBJ2-3; d_call: .; clone_size: many; cdr3_nt: TGTGCCAGCAGCCTCAAAGGCGTGGATGCAGATACGCAGTATTTT; cdr3_aa: CASSLKGVDADTQYF
v_call: TRBV12-3/TRBV12-4; j_call: TRBJ2-1; d_call: TRBD1; clone_size: many; cdr3_nt: TGTGCCAGCAGTTGGGACAGGGCGAATGAGCAGTTCTTC; cdr3_aa: CASSWDRANEQFF
v_call: TRBV3-1; j_call: TRBJ2-1; d_call: .; clone_size: medium-sized; cdr3_nt: TGTGCCAGCAGTCCTGACAGAAACTCCTACAATGAGCAGTTCTTC; cdr3_aa: CASSPDRNSYNEQFF
v_call: TRBV12-3/TRBV12-4; j_call: TRBJ2-7; d_call: TRBD1; clone_size: few; cdr3_nt: TGTGCCAGCAGTACCACAGGACAGGGGGCTGACGAGCAGTACTTC; cdr3_aa: CASSTTGQGADEQYF
v_call: TRBV5-1; j_call: TRBJ1-2; d_call: TRBD1; clone_size: many; cdr3_nt: TGCGCCAGCAGCATCAACAGGGGAGGCGGCTACACCTTC; cdr3_aa: CASSINRGGGYTF
v_call: TRBV5-1; j_call: TRBJ2-5; d_call: .; clone_size: once; cdr3_nt: TGCGCCAGCAGCCAGGGTCCTCAAGAGACCCAGTACTTC; cdr3_aa: CASSQGPQETQYF
v_call: TRBV6-5; j_call: TRBJ2-3; d_call: TRBD1; clone_size: many; cdr3_nt: TGTGCCAGCAGTTACTGGCAGGGGGAGGATACGCAGTATTTT; cdr3_aa: CASSYWQGEDTQYF
v_call: TRBV6-1; j_call: TRBJ2-1; d_call: .; clone_size: many; cdr3_nt: TGTGCCAGCAGCTTCCAGGGGGGGCGTTACAATGAGCAGTTCTTC; cdr3_aa: CASSFQGGRYNEQFF
v_call: TRBV10-3; j_call: TRBJ2-7; d_call: .; clone_size: few; cdr3_nt: TGTGCCATCAGTGGAGCCTACGAGCAGTACTTC; cdr3_aa: CAISGAYEQYF
v_call: TRBV4-2; j_call: TRBJ1-3; d_call: .; clone_size: many; cdr3_nt: TGTGCCAGCAGCCCCCCGGCCCTCTCTGGAAACACCATATATTTT; cdr3_aa: CASSPPALSGNTIYF
v_call: TRBV6-5; j_call: TRBJ2-3; d_call: .; clone_size: medium-sized; cdr3_nt: TGTGCCAGCAGTTACAACAGGGACAGCACAGATACGCAGTATTTT; cdr3_aa: CASSYNRDSTDTQYF
v_call: TRBV9; j_call: TRBJ2-5; d_call: TRBD1; clone_size: .; cdr3_nt: TGTGCCAGCGCGACGGGGACAGGGCAGGGAGAGACCCAGTACTTC; cdr3_aa: CASATGTGQGETQYF
v_call: TRBV7-9; j_call: TRBJ2-7; d_call: TRBD1; clone_size: many; cdr3_nt: TGTGCCAGCAGCTTAGCGCAGACAGGGGTCTACGAGCAGTACTTC; cdr3_aa: CASSLAQTGVYEQYF
v_call: TRBV7-2; j_call: TRBJ1-1; d_call: TRBD1; clone_size: few; cdr3_nt: TGTGCCAGCAGCTTAGGCGGGACAGGGAACACTGAAGCTTTCTTT; cdr3_aa: CASSLGGTGNTEAFF
v_call: TRBV5-1; j_call: TRBJ2-3; d_call: .; clone_size: many; cdr3_nt: TGCGCCAGCAGCTTGGAGGTAGGCTATGGTACGCAGTATTTT; cdr3_aa: CASSLEVGYGTQYF
v_call: TRBV28; j_call: TRBJ2-4; d_call: TRBD1; clone_size: many; cdr3_nt: TGTGCCAGCAGTTTCCGACAGGGCCCCGAGTACTTC; cdr3_aa: CASSFRQGPEYF
v_call: TRBV5-1; j_call: TRBJ1-4; d_call: .; clone_size: .; cdr3_nt: TGCGCCAGCAGCCTTGGTATCGGCAGGAATGAAAAACTGTTTTTT; cdr3_aa: CASSLGIGRNEKLFF
v_call: TRBV6-1; j_call: TRBJ2-2; d_call: .; clone_size: many; cdr3_nt: TGTGCCAGCAGTGAATGGCAGAGAAACACCGGGGAGCTGTTTTTT; cdr3_aa: CASSEWQRNTGELFF
v_call: TRBV12-3/TRBV12-4; j_call: TRBJ1-6; d_call: .; clone_size: many; cdr3_nt: TGTGCCAGCAGTAAGGAGGATTTGCCCCTCCACTTT; cdr3_aa: CASSKEDLPLHF
v_call: TRBV5-4; j_call: TRBJ2-1; d_call: TRBD2; clone_size: many; cdr3_nt: TGTGCCAGCAGGCGCGCCGGGACTAGCGGGGGCAATGAGCAGTTCTTC; cdr3_aa: CASRRAGTSGGNEQFF
v_call: TRBV30; j_call: TRBJ1-2; d_call: TRBD1; clone_size: many; cdr3_nt: TGTGCCTGGAGTCAGGGGGCCCGTGTCTATGGCTACACCTTC; cdr3_aa: CAWSQGARVYGYTF
v_call: TRBV7-8; j_call: TRBJ1-1; d_call: TRBD1; clone_size: many; cdr3_nt: TGTGCCAGCAGCTTGGACAGGGTAAACACTGAAGCTTTCTTT; cdr3_aa: CASSLDRVNTEAFF
v_call: TRBV6-5; j_call: TRBJ1-2; d_call: TRBD1; clone_size: many; cdr3_nt: TGTGCCAGCAGTTACTCAGGGGACAGGGCTTTCGGCTACACCTTC; cdr3_aa: CASSYSGDRAFGYTF
v_call: TRBV7-8; j_call: TRBJ2-7; d_call: TRBD2; clone_size: many; cdr3_nt: TGTGCCAGCAGTCACTCGGCGGGGGGTACTTACGAGCAGTACTTC; cdr3_aa: CASSHSAGGTYEQYF
v_call: TRBV12-3/TRBV12-4; j_call: TRBJ2-3; d_call: TRBD1; clone_size: many; cdr3_nt: TGTGCCAGTGACAGGGAAGCTGCAGATACGCAGTATTTT; cdr3_aa: CASDREAADTQYF
v_call: TRBV19; j_call: TRBJ1-5; d_call: .; clone_size: .; cdr3_nt: TGTGCCAGTAGTATAAACTCGGGACATCTAAATCAGCCCCAGCATTTT; cdr3_aa: CASSINSGHLNQPQHF
v_call: TRBV5-1; j_call: TRBJ2-6; d_call: .; clone_size: few; cdr3_nt: TGCGCCAGCAGCTTGGTAGTCAGCTCTGGGGCCAACGTCCTGACTTTC; cdr3_aa: CASSLVVSSGANVLTF
v_call: TRBV5-1; j_call: TRBJ2-2; d_call: .; clone_size: few; cdr3_nt: TGCGCCAGCAGCTTGGAGCTTGCCGGGGAGCTGTTTTTT; cdr3_aa: CASSLELAGELFF
v_call: TRBV7-8; j_call: TRBJ2-1; d_call: .; clone_size: .; cdr3_nt: TGTGCCAGCAGCTTCCGGGGAGGGGGTAATGAGCAGTTCTTC; cdr3_aa: CASSFRGGGNEQFF
v_call: TRBV12-3/TRBV12-4; j_call: TRBJ1-1; d_call: TRBD1; clone_size: many; cdr3_nt: TGTGCCAGCAGTTTAGCGGGACAGAGGTCTTTGAACACTGAAGCTTTCTTT; cdr3_aa: CASSLAGQRSLNTEAFF
v_call: TRBV5-1; j_call: TRBJ1-1; d_call: .; clone_size: many; cdr3_nt: TGCGCCAGCAGCCTTGAGGCAGGTAACACTGAAGCTTTCTTT; cdr3_aa: CASSLEAGNTEAFF